This T cell receptor (beta chain) was captured in a study of OX40 agonist ivuxolimab in advanced cancers. Study as a whole: From roughly 23 to 85 years was the age range, with a mean of 60 years, and approximately 80% were male.

Method: immunoSEQ multiplex PCR; TCRdb's copy keeps in-frame clones and lacks some. Seen here are 45,000 to 55,000 clones, roughly 84% observed once, and the top ten hold 0.95% to 1.3%. Germline CDR1 LNHDA, CDR2 SQIVND (reference sequence). Trimming cost V 1 base and J 6 bases, with 16 bases left between them. CDR3 length: 16 residues. Source: CD4+ or CD8+ T cells sorted from blood, taken in a trial of the OX40 agonist ivuxolimab. The V and J genes are TRBV19 and TRBJ1-5; D is uncertain. The origin of this receptor is an adult with an advanced solid tumor such as melanoma, head and neck, liver or kidney cancer. CDR3 sequence (DNA): TGTGCCAGTAGTATAGGTAAACACGCGGGCTTTCAGCCCCAGCATTTT. Protein product: CASSIGKHAGFQPQHF.